Shown below are 10 T cell receptor beta chains from a single sample sequenced in a study of T cells in Graves' hyperthyroidism and ophthalmopathy. Amplified regions were TCR beta CDR3 sequences from RNA transcripts. HTBI primers were the set used in a first-round RT-PCR of the TCR CDR3. TCRdb re-called the multiplex PCR reads through MiXCR, storing one row per CDR3 protein. The sample has approximately 870,000 distinct CDR3 sequences; roughly 37% are singletons. Sequencing was performed on blood. The receptors here all came from a man between 18 and 29 years old with Graves' hyperthyroidism.

The chain has TRBV6-6 and TRBJ2-7; D gene uncertain. In germline, CDR1 is MNHNY, CDR2 SVGAGI (reference sequence). The CDR3 has 12 residues. Deletions cut 6 bases from V and 6 bases from J, with 12 bases between. The CDR3 spells CASSLSLVEQYF. The CDR3 DNA reads as TGTGCCAGCAGCCTTAGCTTAGTCGAGCAGTACTTC.

Many counts were recorded for this clonotype. The chain carries TRBV29-1 and TRBJ2-7; 9 bases line up with TRBD2. After removal of 4 bases from V and 6 bases from J, the junction contained 7 bases not matched to a gene. Per the germline V gene, CDR1 is SQVTM and CDR2 is ANQGSEA. The CDR3 consists of 13 residues. Here the CDR3 reads CSVGVAGVSEQYF. The CDR3 DNA reads TGCAGCGTTGGGGTAGCGGGAGTTTCCGAGCAGTACTTC.

In this sample, this clonotype turned up many times. V and J are TRBV15 and TRBJ1-1; D not resolved. Deletions cut 4 bases from V and 0 bases from J, with 9 bases between. Per germline, CDR1 LNHNV and CDR2 YYDKDF (reference sequence). The CDR3 runs 14 residues. This CDR3 is CATSIAPVNTEAFF. The CDR3 region has the DNA TGTGCCACCAGCATAGCACCGGTGAACACTGAAGCTTTCTTT. The variable domain in full, completed from reference TRBV15 and TRBJ1-1, reads DAMVIQNPRYQVTQFGKPVTLSCSQTLNHNVMYWYQQKSSQAPKLLFHYYDKDFNNEADTPDNFQSRRPNTSFCFLDIRSPGLGDTAMYLCATSIAPVNTEAFFGQGTRLTVV.

This clonotype was seen repeatedly, ten times or more. This chain connects TRBV19 to TRBJ2-7, with D tentatively TRBD2 (6 bases). CDR3 size: 13 residues. Trimming pared 6 bases from V and 7 bases from J, leaving 16 bases between. In germline, CDR1 is LNHDA, CDR2 SQIVND (reference sequence). CDR3 in DNA: TGTGCCAGTAGCGCCGGGACCGCGGGGGAGCAGTACTTC. It translates to CASSAGTAGEQYF.

V usage is TRBV29-1 and J usage is TRBJ1-1; a weak D match, TRBD1 (5 bases). Looked up from germline, CDR1 is SQVTM and CDR2 is ANQGSEA. CDR3 length equals 13 residues. V was pared by 7 bases and J by 3 bases, with 15 bases between. The CDR3, as DNA: TGCAGCGCCCGACGGGGCACAGACACTGAAGCTTTCTTT. Translation gives CSARRGTDTEAFF.

The V and J genes are TRBV9 and TRBJ2-5; D gene unclear. The CDR3 has 13 amino acids. CDR1 is SGDLS, CDR2 YYNGEE, per germline. Between the trimmed V and J ends, which lost 7 bases and 2 bases, there was a span of 12 bases. CDR3 sequence reads: CASGNSPQETQYF. The CDR3, as DNA: TGTGCCAGCGGGAATAGCCCACAAGAGACCCAGTACTTC. Using reference TRBV9 and TRBJ2-5 for the parts outside the CDR3, the full variable domain is DSGVTQTPKHLITATGQRVTLRCSPRSGDLSVYWYQQSLDQGLQFLIQYYNGEERAKGNILERFSAQQFPDLHSELNLSSLELGDSALYFCASGNSPQETQYFGPGTRLLVL.

This clonotype was counted between two and nine times. The J gene is TRBJ2-6, the V gene TRBV15; no reliable D call. V was trimmed by 1 base and J by 4 bases, leaving 2 bases between them. Germline V gene data show CDR1 as LNHNV and CDR2 as YYDKDF (reference sequence). This CDR3 contains 13 residues. The CDR3 here is CATSRVGANVLTF. CDR3 in DNA: TGTGCCACCAGCAGAGTAGGGGCCAACGTCCTGACTTTC.

The V and J genes are TRBV7-3 and TRBJ2-6; perhaps TRBD1 as D (6 bases). In germline, CDR1 is SGHTA, CDR2 FQGTGA. The V and J ends lost 5 bases and 6 bases respectively, with 11 bases between them. The CDR3 runs to 14 residues. The CDR3 DNA reads TGTGCCAGCAGCACAGGGTCTTCGGCCAACGTCCTGACTTTC. Translating it yields CASSTGSSANVLTF.

The chain recombines TRBV6-5 with TRBJ1-1; D may be TRBD1 (6 bases). Germline V lookup: CDR1 MNHEY, CDR2 SVGAGI. Trimming stripped 6 bases from V and 6 bases from J, with 17 bases between. This CDR3 comprises 14 residues. CDR3 sequence (DNA): TGTGCCAGCAGAGTCAGGGGAGGGGTCGCTGAAGCTTTCTTT. Translation gives CASRVRGGVAEAFF.

The table lists this clonotype with many counts. The V gene is TRBV25-1, the J gene TRBJ1-5, with a weak D call TRBD1 (5 bases). V lost 1 base and J 3 bases, leaving 13 bases between the germline ends. Germline lookup yields CDR1 MGHDK and CDR2 SYGVNS. This CDR3 region has 16 residues. The chain's CDR3 is CASSESVREFNQPQHF. The CDR3 DNA reads as TGTGCCAGCAGTGAATCGGTCAGGGAATTCAATCAGCCCCAGCATTTT.